This T cell receptor (beta chain) was captured by sequencing in a study of cytomegalovirus exposure and HLA in healthy donors (dated by TCRdb to 2017 to 2019). In the study overall: An earlier analysis of several hundred of the donors reported about 250 Gb of sequence data and approximately 110 million unique TCR beta sequences from some 180 million T cells. An early release that covered fewer than 750 HLA-typed donors contained approximately 300 gigabases of sequencing data and about 84 million unique TCR sequences. The genetic ancestry cluster associated with self-reported Caucasian donors included 81% of the approximately 430 genotyped donors. The study aimed to test whether signatures of past pathogen exposure could be identified by cataloging public T cell receptors. The study profiled the T cell repertoires of under 850 subjects by immunosequencing and related them to cytomegalovirus serostatus. Along with the roughly 700-subject first cohort, a separate validation cohort of over 90 different subjects was used. To predict cytomegalovirus infection status, the study combined high-throughput TCR immunosequencing, statistical association of individual TCRs with disease status, and machine learning. A later analysis re-analyzed previously published TCR beta repertoires from approximately 670 donors and added high-resolution HLA genotyping to study TCR occurrence patterns. Rather than using new phenotypic data, the later analysis identified candidate immune exposures from TCR beta sequences and from how often those sequences occurred across donors. In an earlier analysis of 500 to 650 of the donors, high-throughput TCR beta sequencing was used to judge whether each TCR beta V gene segment behaved as functional or pseudogenic. Alongside the repertoire data, information on donor age, sex, ethnicity and CMV serostatus was compiled. A later genetic analysis used genome-wide SNP genotypes for about 65% of the roughly 670 donors, treating that subset as a discovery cohort. Every repertoire in the discovery cohort had been generated on one and the same sequencing platform. HLA typing included class I and class II loci at four-digit resolution. Typing coverage varied by locus: roughly 629-640 donors for A, B, C, DRB1 and DQB1; roughly 520 for DQA1; around 570 for DPA1; approximately 450 for DPB1. A handful of DR-DQ haplotypes were treated as single units for association and clustering because of strong linkage in the cohort. Across about 370 genotyped donors of the cohort, an average of roughly 250,000 unique TCR beta nucleotide sequences per donor were sequenced, and roughly 17% of those sequences were non-productive. The full study reports these points: In a later analysis, HLA-associated TCR beta chains showed more clonal expansion and lower generation probabilities than non-associated chains that were equally common. The study listed over 150 TCR beta chains as associated with cytomegalovirus. According to a later genetic analysis, donors in an Asian-associated ancestry cluster had fewer N-insertions in productive TCRs than the approximately 700-donor mean. Because counts were too low, seventeen rarely observed V segments, including chromosome 9 orphons, were excluded from the earlier analysis of about 500 of the donors. A few of the identified cytomegalovirus-associated TCR beta chains were confirmed in vitro to be specific for cytomegalovirus antigens. In a later analysis, the rate of TCR association differed among HLA loci, with DRB1 alleles having the most associated TCRs and HLA-C alleles having the fewest. The sequencing pipeline was judged likely to have produced a cluster of highly shared sequence variants as a technical artifact. CMV serostatus was the only immune exposure information available for the cohort. Correlated functional status among segregating V segments might reflect linkage disequilibrium, but an unknown experimental factor could not be ruled out. The authors suggested that the approach could potentially be extended to other disease states and immunological phenotypes. In a later genetic analysis, a missense DCLRE1C variant was associated with V-gene and J-gene trimming of TCR beta chains, and the association was replicated in an independent cohort. According to a later analysis, most CMV-associated TCR beta chains appeared to be HLA-restricted, and the HLA associations seemed to be driven largely by CMV exposure. Roughly uniform sequencing depth across donors was assumed in presence/absence analyses, although this assumption may not hold. Because HLA typing was missing for some donors at each locus, association tests included only the typed subset. While some public TCRs were present in many individuals, most TCR sequences turned up only very rarely across donors. A later analysis associated approximately 17,000 TCR beta sequences with specific HLA alleles at a false discovery rate of 0.05. Some IMGT-functional V segments, including TRBV6-2 and TRBV6-3, could not be distinguished by the 87-base-pair reads and were therefore excluded. This cohort had only TCR beta chains sequenced, and the lack of alpha or paired-chain data limited which features could be detected. Broadly in line with IMGT annotations, most TCR beta V segments showed up in productive rearrangements about 87% or about 30% of the time in an earlier analysis of approximately 600 of the donors. Strong co-occurrence of HLA alleles, especially DR and DQ, made assigning TCR associations to individual alleles difficult. The classifier was reported to diagnose cytomegalovirus status with high specificity and sensitivity in both the original and validation cohorts. A further reported finding was that TCR beta sequences accurately predicted the HLA-A and HLA-B alleles for most subjects in the first cohort. A later analysis reported that several top co-occurrence clusters appeared linked to parvovirus B19, influenza, CMV and Epstein-Barr virus.

Comment on this clone: Its antigen target is currently unknown. Qualities for individual bases were not recorded, and no much larger clone is one base off.

The cohort was made up of approximately 670 healthy bone marrow donors. All cohort members were sampled while nominally healthy, although unrecorded immune exposures were likely present. The donor tested CMV seropositive and was one of the 289 seropositive cohort members. Every donor gave a peripheral blood sample, and the peripheral blood mononuclear cells from that sample were used for TCR beta sequencing. The Qiagen DNeasy Blood Extraction Kit was used to extract genomic DNA from the blood cell samples. V is pruned by 6 bases and J by 3 bases, leaving 2 bases of the junction without a gene match. Spanning cysteine to phenylalanine, the CDR3 consists of 13 amino acids. This entry keeps only the CDR3 DNA: 39 bases, framed from base 1. The germline V gene encodes CDR1 SNHLY and CDR2 FYNNEI. The receptor library was made with the immunoSEQ multiplex PCR assay. The multiplex PCR relied on a mix of 60 forward primers for TCR Vbeta segments and 13 reverse primers for TCR Jbeta segments. A multiplex PCR assay on genomic DNA amplified the CDR3 region of rearranged TCR beta genes. Amplified TCR beta libraries were sequenced as 87-base-pair reads on the Illumina HiSeq System. As for the original processing: A later analysis counted around 72 million unique TCR beta chains across the 550 to 800 repertoires, and approximately 11 million of these chains were shared by at least two donors. A nearest-neighbor algorithm error-corrected the raw reads and collapsed the reads into unique sequences, merging closely related sequences to remove PCR and sequencing errors. V, D and J gene segments were assigned by aligning CDR3 sequences to IMGT reference sequences. For a sequence to be retained, at least a six-nucleotide match to both a V gene segment and a J gene segment was required. A rearrangement counted as productive if the CDR3 had no stop codons and remained in frame with V and J, and every other rearrangement counted as non-productive. CDR3 was defined according to IMGT convention as the region running from the second conserved V-encoded cysteine to the conserved J-encoded phenylalanine. The earlier analysis of approximately 500 of the donors excluded sequences that lacked an unambiguous match to a single V gene segment. An earlier analysis of some 500 of the donors classified V segments as functional when productive rearrangements were above 56.7% and as segregating when the standard deviation between donors was above 5%. To diagnose cytomegalovirus status from the catalog of TCR beta chain sequences, a statistical classification framework was built. In a later analysis, TCR nucleotide sequences were compared against IMGT/GENE-DB human TR gene sequences so that V and J genes could be assigned. Using the TCRdist pipeline, a later analysis assigned CDR3 sequences along with most-parsimonious VDJ recombination scenarios. In a later analysis, every TCR beta chain was defined by the combination of its CDR3 amino acid sequence and its V-gene family, and reads without a unique V-gene family were dropped. To address suspected cross-contamination and a sequencing artifact, a later analysis removed a few hundred highly shared, low-generation-probability nucleotide sequences. A later analysis calculated a clonal expansion index for each public chain from normalized within-repertoire ranks of inferred template counts. A later analysis computed generation probabilities with a VDJ recombination model fitted to out-of-frame rearrangements, and checked the results against IGoR. A later analysis scored TCR-TCR, TCR-HLA and TCR-CMV co-occurrence with hypergeometric tests, applying a repertoire-size bias correction to TCR pairs. A later analysis estimated false discovery rates by permuting HLA or CMV assignments 20 times. A later analysis grouped co-occurring TCRs with DBSCAN, adding TCRdist sequence similarity when clustering within HLA-allele-positive subsets. For co-occurrence clustering, repertoires with fewer than 30,000 or more than 120,000 public chains were excluded, along with about five repertoires with anomalous nucleotide sharing. This is the immuneACCESS table as TCRdb keeps it, with only in-frame sequences that have V and J called. A part of the clones is gone; compared with another copy, unresolved V genes explain less than half, and the rest is unexplained. V and J calls and clone size are copied from that table; D and trimming were computed from the DNA. Across this sample there are around 190,000 clones, with approximately 78% seen only once. The top ten constitute around 14% of the sample.

This TCR was recovered from a woman aged 25 to 39 in good health and CMV-seropositive. Specimen: PBMCs. The chain is assembled from TRBV2 and TRBJ2-7; 10 nucleotides in the junction match TRBD1. The CDR3 corresponds to CASRGTGDYEQYF. The DNA sequence is TGTGCCAGCAGGGGGACAGGGGACTACGAGCAGTACTTC.